This T cell receptor beta chain appears in the sequencing data of a study of shared clonotypes between healthy human individuals. TCRdb's table, derived via immunoSEQ multiplex PCR, lists solely in-frame clones and lacks some. The sample gives under 650,000 clones, approximately 95% of which show up once; less than 0.06% is in the top ten. The TCR was taken from a woman aged 25 to 39 in good health. The sequenced sample was naive CD4+ T cells sorted from blood. Described subset: CD45RA+ positively selected.

The DNA for the CDR3 is TGTGCCAGCAGCTTAGTCGGGAGCCCGAACACCGGGGAGCTGTTTTTT. Translating gives CASSLVGSPNTGELFF. J is TRBJ2-2 and V is TRBV7-9, with D maybe TRBD2 (6 bases). In germline, CDR1 is SEHNR, CDR2 FQNEAQ (reference sequence). There are 16 residues in the CDR3. V gave up 1 base and J gave up 0 bases, with 9 bases separating them.